This T cell receptor beta chain derives from a study of identical twins. CDR3 length: 14 amino acids. Trimming cost V 0 bases and J 4 bases, with 8 bases left between them. In germline, CDR1 is LGHNA, CDR2 YNFKEQ. This clonotype was picked up a small number of times. Its antigen remains unknown. TCRdb re-analysed the 5' RACE reads in MiXCR, keeping a single row per CDR3 protein. The sample lists around 490,000 distinct CDR3 sequences; 20% to 25% were seen once. Notes on the study in general: For out-of-frame beta sequences, excess twin sharing was weaker. Fewer insertions were carried by abundant cord blood beta clonotypes, but none was seen in memory repertoires.

The data also belong to a second study, concerning yellow fever vaccine responses in identical twins.

The sequencing input was CD4+ T cells sorted from blood. J is TRBJ2-3 and V is TRBV4-2, with unresolved D. This receptor was identified in a woman under 30 in good health. The CDR3 nucleotides read TGTGCCAGCAGCCAAGATGGCGTAGCAGATACGCAGTATTTT. This codes for CASSQDGVADTQYF.